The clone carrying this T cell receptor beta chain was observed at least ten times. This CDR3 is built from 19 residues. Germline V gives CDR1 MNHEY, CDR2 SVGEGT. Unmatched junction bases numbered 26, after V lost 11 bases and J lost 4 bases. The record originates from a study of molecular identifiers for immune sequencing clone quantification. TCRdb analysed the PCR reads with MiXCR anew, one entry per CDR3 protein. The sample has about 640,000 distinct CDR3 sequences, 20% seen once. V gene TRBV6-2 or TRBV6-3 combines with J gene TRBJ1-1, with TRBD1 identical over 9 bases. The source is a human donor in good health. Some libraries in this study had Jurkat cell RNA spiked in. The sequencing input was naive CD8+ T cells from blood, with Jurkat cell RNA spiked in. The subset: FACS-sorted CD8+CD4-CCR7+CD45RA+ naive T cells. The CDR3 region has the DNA TGTGCCGCAACCCCGGGACAGGGTATTCGAGAGTGGTGGAGCACTGAAGCTTTCTTT. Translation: CAATPGQGIREWWSTEAFF.